The T cell receptor (beta chain) under discussion was sequenced for a study of cytomegalovirus exposure and HLA in healthy donors (dated by TCRdb to 2016 to 2017). General notes on the study: According to a later analysis, one platform produced both the roughly 130 validation repertoires and the roughly 640 repertoires of the first cohort. The study aimed to test whether signatures of past pathogen exposure could be identified by cataloging public T cell receptors. A separate validation cohort of roughly 120 different subjects was used in addition to the approximately 640-subject first cohort. To predict cytomegalovirus infection status, the study brought together high-throughput TCR immunosequencing, statistical association of individual TCRs with disease status, and machine learning.

CDR1 and CDR2, looked up from the germline V gene, are MGHRA and YSYEKL. V is pruned by 2 bases and J by 4 bases, leaving 9 bases of the junction without a gene match. The CDR3 sequence holds 17 residues, the cysteine and phenylalanine included. Of all the DNA, just the CDR3 is kept, 51 bases in frame from base 1. The study at large found these results: A later analysis found that TCRs clustered in the first cohort also tended to co-occur in the approximately 120 validation repertoires, with more than 90% of cluster scores above 0. Cytomegalovirus status was reported to be diagnosed by the classifier with high specificity and sensitivity in both the original and validation cohorts. A later analysis lacked HLA typing for the validation cohort, so it scored co-occurrence in that cohort across all 130 or so repertoires. In vitro tests confirmed that a few of the cytomegalovirus-associated TCR beta chains recognize cytomegalovirus antigens. The study listed 150 to 200 TCR beta chains as associated with cytomegalovirus. The authors suggested that the approach could potentially be generalized to other disease states and immunological phenotypes. While some public TCRs were present in many individuals, most TCR sequences turned up only very rarely across donors.

Libraries came from the immunoSEQ multiplex PCR assay. In the authors' own workflow: To diagnose cytomegalovirus status from the catalog of TCR beta chain sequences, a statistical classification framework was built. Held by TCRdb, this immuneACCESS table contains in-frame sequences only and omits some clones. Under half of the omission traces to an unresolved V gene where checked; the cause of the rest is unknown. That table supplies the V and J calls and clone size; D and trimming were determined from the DNA. For this sample there are fewer than 200,000 clones; about four fifths appear just once. Around 2.8% of the sample lies in the top ten. The donors were included in the validation cohort of some 120 subjects, a group kept apart from the roughly 670-subject first cohort. A word on this clone: Its antigen has not been determined. No base-level quality is on record; no much larger clone is a single base apart.

Rearrangement joined TRBV4-1 to TRBJ2-3; TRBD2 aligns with 10 central bases. Sequencing was performed on PBMCs. This receptor was obtained from a young woman in good health and CMV-seropositive. CDR3 sequence: CASSQRPGLAAADTQYF. The sequence in DNA is TGCGCCAGCAGCCAAAGGCCCGGACTAGCGGCGGCAGATACGCAGTATTTT.